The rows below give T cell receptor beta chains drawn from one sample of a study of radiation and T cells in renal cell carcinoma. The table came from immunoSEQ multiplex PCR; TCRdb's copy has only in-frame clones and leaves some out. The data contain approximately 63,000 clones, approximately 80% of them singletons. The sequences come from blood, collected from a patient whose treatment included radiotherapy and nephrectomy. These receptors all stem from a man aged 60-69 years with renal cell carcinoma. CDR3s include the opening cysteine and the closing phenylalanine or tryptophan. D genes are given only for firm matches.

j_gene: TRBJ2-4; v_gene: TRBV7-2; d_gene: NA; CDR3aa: CASSLVPGQEGNIQYF
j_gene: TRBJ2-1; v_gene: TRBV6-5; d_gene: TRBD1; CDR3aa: CASSYTHRGQGQFF
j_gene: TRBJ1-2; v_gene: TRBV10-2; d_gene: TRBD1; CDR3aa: CASSESWTGNYGYTF
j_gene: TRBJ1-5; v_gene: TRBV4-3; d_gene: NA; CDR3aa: CASSPDTSRQPQHF
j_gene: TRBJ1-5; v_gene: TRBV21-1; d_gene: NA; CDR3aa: CASTQGNSCNQPQHF
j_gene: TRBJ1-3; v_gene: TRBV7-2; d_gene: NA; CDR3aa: CASSLGRSSGNTIYF
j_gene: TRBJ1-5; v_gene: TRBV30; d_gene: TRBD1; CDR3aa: CAWSAWDSDRPQHF
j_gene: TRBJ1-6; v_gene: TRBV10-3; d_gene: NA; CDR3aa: CAISEGGMVATNSPLHF
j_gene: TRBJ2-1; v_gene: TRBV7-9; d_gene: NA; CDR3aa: CASSLTGTGVSDEQFF
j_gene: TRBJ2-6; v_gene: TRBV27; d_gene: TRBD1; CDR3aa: CASSSDQPGQGGSGANVLTF
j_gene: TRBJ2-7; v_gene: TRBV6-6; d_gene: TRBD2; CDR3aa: CASSSHTSGVREQYF
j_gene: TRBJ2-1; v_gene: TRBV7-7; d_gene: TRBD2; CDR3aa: CASSEREVTYNEQFF
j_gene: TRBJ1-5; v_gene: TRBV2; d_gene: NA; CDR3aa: CASSGQHDQPQHF
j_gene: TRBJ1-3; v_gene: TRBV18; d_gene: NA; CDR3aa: CASSPEYGQTPGNTIYF
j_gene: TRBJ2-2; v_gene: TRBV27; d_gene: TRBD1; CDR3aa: CASHLGGNTGELFF
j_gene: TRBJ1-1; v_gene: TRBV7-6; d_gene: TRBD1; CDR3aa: CASSQQGSAEAFF
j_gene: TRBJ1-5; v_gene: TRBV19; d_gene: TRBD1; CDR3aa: CASSGTGDSQPQHF
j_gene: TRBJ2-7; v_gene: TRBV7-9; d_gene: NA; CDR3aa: CASSADGGINEQYF
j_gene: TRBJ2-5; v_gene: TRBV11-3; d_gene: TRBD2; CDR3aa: CASSSGLARETQYF